These 3 T cell receptor beta chains originate from one sample sequenced in a study of preoperative IRX-2 immunotherapy in early breast cancer. Method: immunoSEQ multiplex PCR; TCRdb's copy keeps in-frame clones and lacks some. Of approximately 26,000 clones listed, approximately 77% are singletons. The treatment: preoperative locoregional IRX-2 cytokine immunotherapy. Here the sequenced sample was lymph node tissue, taken after IRX-2 immunotherapy. Every receptor here comes from a human donor with breast cancer.

The V and J genes are TRBV1 and TRBJ2-1; whether TRBD2, the table's D call, matches the DNA was not checked. TRBV1 is marked as a pseudogene. CDR3 length: 17 residues. CDR3 sequence (DNA): TGCGCCAGCAGCGGGGCCTTTACTAGCGGCTTAACGGGAGAGCAGTTCTTC. This sequence encodes CASSGAFTSGLTGEQFF.

This clone was recorded only once. The rearrangement uses TRBV7-7 and TRBJ1-1; 10 positions agree with TRBD1. The CDR3 consists of 16 residues. The junction had 8 bases not matched to a gene; V was cut back by 4 bases and J by 3 bases. CDR1 is SSHAT, CDR2 FNYEAQ, per germline (reference sequence). This CDR3 reads CASSSRIGTGDTEAFF. DNA of the CDR3: TGTGCCAGCAGCTCGAGGATCGGGACAGGGGACACTGAAGCTTTCTTT.

Only one count was recorded for this clone. CDR3: CASSATTGGRGYTF. CDR3 coding DNA: TGTGCCAGCAGTGCCACGACAGGGGGCAGAGGCTACACCTTC. The rearrangement links TRBV6-8 to TRBJ1-2; 10 nucleotides line up with TRBD1. The CDR3 consists of 14 residues. Losses at the gene ends were 5 bases for V and 8 bases for J; bases not matched to a gene: 8. The germline CDR1 and CDR2 sequences are MNHGY and SAAAGT.